The 30 T cell receptor beta chains in this list originate from one sample, sequenced in a study of T cell repertoires in cytomegalovirus infection. MiXCR, run by TCRdb on the reads, gives a single entry per CDR3 protein. This sample has 400,000 to 600,000 distinct CDR3 sequences, with 42% found just once. Their cognate antigens are unknown. The material was cultured PBMCs, obtained from culture after CMV antigen stimulation. Receptor source: a human donor in good health (CMV status not recorded). Some clones in this sample may be carry-over from other donors' samples.

The rearrangement uses TRBV20-1 and TRBJ2-1, with D tentatively TRBD2 (7 bases). The ends were cut back, 4 bases at V and 6 bases at J, with 16 bases in the middle. CDR1 and CDR2 from the germline V gene are DFQATT and SNEGSKA (reference sequence). The CDR3 spans 14 residues. DNA for the CDR3: TGCAGTGCTAAGGGCGGGGGCGTGGGCAATGAGCAGTTCTTC. Its protein is CSAKGGGVGNEQFF.

This clonotype has just a few counts. V and J are TRBV7-2 and TRBJ1-5; D gene unclear. V dropped 5 bases and J dropped 6 bases, with 23 bases sitting between them. Germline CDR1 is SGHTA and CDR2 is FQGNSA. This CDR3 contains 17 residues. The DNA for the CDR3 is TGTGCCAGCAGCATAAGCCCCGGGCCATCCCTTGGTCAGCCCCAGCATTTT. Amino acid sequence: CASSISPGPSLGQPQHF.

The table lists this clonotype with many counts. The rearrangement links TRBV7-2 to TRBJ2-3, with D perhaps TRBD1 or TRBD2 (5 bases each). Trimming removed 1 base at V and 6 bases at J, with 14 bases between. Germline CDR1 reads SGHTA; CDR2 reads FQGNSA. CDR3 length equals 15 residues. CDR3: CASSLVRDPGDTQYF. In DNA form, the CDR3 reads TGTGCCAGCAGCTTAGTACGGGACCCGGGGGATACGCAGTATTTT. Full variable domain (outside the CDR3, taken from reference TRBV7-2 and TRBJ2-3): GAGVSQSPSNKVTEKGKDVELRCDPISGHTALYWYRQSLGQGLEFLIYFQGNSAPDKSGLPSDRFSAERTGGSVSTLTIQRTQQEDSAVYLCASSLVRDPGDTQYFGPGTRLTVL.

J is TRBJ2-1 and V is TRBV18; TRBD2 matches 9 bases. This CDR3 has 15 amino acids. The junction had 4 bases not matched to a gene; V was cut back by 1 base and J by 6 bases. Germline lookup yields CDR1 KGHSH and CDR2 LQKENI. The CDR3 here is CASSPRGLASNEQFF. CDR3 nucleotide sequence: TGTGCCAGCTCACCACGCGGACTAGCGAGCAATGAGCAGTTCTTC.

The J gene is TRBJ2-5, the V gene TRBV7-6; tentative D call: TRBD2 (5 bases). Looked up from germline, CDR1 is SGHVS and CDR2 is FNYEAQ. CDR3 length equals 17 residues. The ends were cut back, 1 base at V and 1 base at J, with 16 bases in the middle. The CDR3 here is CASSLGVDYRPQETQYF. The CDR3 region has the DNA TGTGCCAGCAGCTTAGGGGTCGACTATCGTCCCCAAGAGACCCAGTACTTC.

The J gene is TRBJ2-3, the V gene TRBV3-1, with TRBD2 matching over 9 bases. CDR3 length: 16 amino acids. V was clipped by 3 bases and J by 3 bases; unmatched bases: 7. CDR1 is LGHDT, CDR2 YNNKEL, per germline (reference sequence). The chain's CDR3 is CASSHVPGLATDTQYF. The CDR3 coding sequence is TGTGCCAGCAGCCATGTGCCGGGACTAGCTACAGATACGCAGTATTTT.

This clonotype was seen more than once but under ten times. The rearrangement links TRBV7-2 to TRBJ1-4, with a tentative D call TRBD1 (5 bases). Trimming removed 5 bases from V and 11 bases from J, with 21 bases in between. This CDR3 is 15 amino acids long. CDR1 and CDR2 from the germline V gene are SGHTA and FQGNSA. The chain's CDR3 is CASSPASGVYVKLFF. The CDR3 DNA sequence: TGTGCCAGCAGCCCCGCTTCGGGGGTCTATGTGAAACTGTTTTTT.

V is TRBV7-2 and J is TRBJ1-2; D is perhaps TRBD1 (5 bases). This CDR3 is 14 amino acids long. Germline V gene data show CDR1 as SGHTA and CDR2 as FQGNSA. The V gene lost 3 bases and the J gene lost 7 bases, with 15 bases spanning the gap. This CDR3 is CASSFRASTGGYTF. CDR3 DNA: TGTGCCAGCAGCTTCAGGGCAAGCACGGGTGGCTACACCTTC.

The chain carries TRBV6-1 and TRBJ2-5, with D perhaps TRBD2 (6 bases). The V and J ends lost 5 bases and 4 bases respectively, with 14 bases between them. CDR1 and CDR2 from the germline V gene are MNHNS and SASEGT. The CDR3 is 14 residues long. Written as DNA, the CDR3 is TGTGCCAGCAGTCCCACTCTCGGGGGAGAGACCCAGTACTTC. Its translation is CASSPTLGGETQYF.

This sequence joins TRBV6-2 or TRBV6-3 and TRBJ2-1, with 9 bases aligning to TRBD1. J lost 7 bases, V lost 2 bases, and 6 bases had no gene match. The CDR3 is made up of 15 amino acids. CDR1 and CDR2 (germline): MNHEY, SVGEGT. Written as DNA, the CDR3 is TGTGCCAGCAGTTACCGGGACAGGGTTGTGAATGAGCAGTTCTTC. This codes for CASSYRDRVVNEQFF.

This clonotype was counted between two and nine times. The chain joins TRBV12-3 or TRBV12-4 to TRBJ1-1, with no clear D. V was shortened by 7 bases and J by 4 bases, with 16 bases between the two germline ends. The CDR3 extends over 14 amino acids. As DNA, the CDR3 is TGTGCCAGCACCCCGGACGGGAAAGGCACTGAAGCTTTCTTT. Residues: CASTPDGKGTEAFF.

The rearrangement uses TRBV4-1 and TRBJ2-7, with 7 bases matching TRBD1. Losses at the gene ends were 1 base for V and 4 bases for J; bases not matched to a gene: 7. The germline V gene encodes CDR1 MGHRA and CDR2 YSYEKL. The CDR3 totals 15 residues. The CDR3 here is CASSQATGTDYEQYF. The DNA of the CDR3 is TGCGCCAGCAGCCAAGCAACCGGGACAGATTACGAGCAGTACTTC.

This clonotype was counted a few times. The chain uses TRBV11-2 and TRBJ1-4; 8 positions match TRBD1. Germline-derived CDR1 and CDR2 are SGHAT and FQNNGV. The length of the CDR3 is 15 residues. V was clipped by 5 bases and J by 6 bases; unmatched bases: 8. The CDR3 loop is CASSPWATGDEKLFF. In nucleotides, the CDR3 is TGTGCCAGCAGCCCCTGGGCGACAGGGGATGAAAAACTGTTTTTT.

CDR3 DNA sequence: TGCGCCAGCAGCCAAGATTCCTCTCAAGAGACCCAGTACTTC. Protein sequence: CASSQDSSQETQYF. This chain connects TRBV4-1 to TRBJ2-5; no firm D call. Trimming pared 0 bases from V and 2 bases from J, leaving 7 bases between. Germline V lookup: CDR1 MGHRA, CDR2 YSYEKL. CDR3 length equals 14 residues.

The V call is TRBV19, the J call TRBJ2-7, with D maybe TRBD1 (7 bases). Germline V gene data show CDR1 as LNHDA and CDR2 as SQIVND (reference sequence). The V end was cut by 7 bases, the J end by 1 base, with 17 bases between. The CDR3 runs 15 residues. CDR3 sequence reads: CASMPQGGSSYEQYF. The DNA of the CDR3 is TGTGCCAGTATGCCCCAGGGGGGATCTTCCTACGAGCAGTACTTC.

V gene TRBV6-1 combines with J gene TRBJ1-2, with no clear D. V gave up 0 bases and J gave up 4 bases, with 15 bases separating them. Germline CDR1 is MNHNS and CDR2 is SASEGT. The CDR3 runs to 16 residues. The DNA for the CDR3 is TGTGCCAGCAGTGAAGCGCCGGTTGCGGAGATCTATGGCTACACCTTC. Translating it yields CASSEAPVAEIYGYTF.

This clonotype was seen a handful of times. The rearrangement joins TRBV6-6 to TRBJ1-5; no clear D. Looked up from germline, CDR1 is MNHNY and CDR2 is SVGAGI (reference sequence). This CDR3 has 16 residues. Trimming shortened V by 1 base and J by 1 base, and 11 bases separated the two germline ends. CDR3 region: CASSYLGSVSNQPQHF. Here the CDR3 DNA reads TGTGCCAGCAGTTACTTGGGGAGCGTAAGCAATCAGCCCCAGCATTTT.

The chain joins TRBV20-1 to TRBJ2-7; a weak D match, TRBD2 (5 bases). The germline V gene encodes CDR1 DFQATT and CDR2 SNEGSKA (reference sequence). V was shortened by 5 bases and J by 0 bases, with 8 bases between the two germline ends. The CDR3 loop spans 12 amino acids. The CDR3 is CSARADSYEQYF. The CDR3, as DNA: TGCAGTGCTCGAGCGGACTCCTACGAGCAGTACTTC.

V is TRBV27 and J is TRBJ1-1, with no clear D. The germline CDR1 and CDR2 sequences are MNHEY and SMNVEV (reference sequence). Trimming left V 9 bases short and J 1 base short, with 12 bases between. CDR3 length equals 13 residues. CDR3 sequence reads: CARTPFENTEAFF. The CDR3 nucleotides are TGTGCCAGAACCCCCTTTGAGAACACTGAAGCTTTCTTT.

This clonotype was counted only a few times. V gene TRBV6-5 combines with J gene TRBJ1-2, with D possibly TRBD1 on 6 matching bases. Germline V lookup: CDR1 MNHEY, CDR2 SVGAGI. The V end lost 5 bases, the J end lost 3 bases, and 13 bases lay between the germline ends. This CDR3 has 14 amino acids. DNA for the CDR3: TGTGCCAGCAGTATAGGACAGCGATACTATGGCTACACCTTC. Its translation is CASSIGQRYYGYTF.

This chain connects TRBV2 to TRBJ2-7; no clear D. The germline V and J ends were trimmed by 3 bases and 3 bases, with 15 bases remaining between them. The CDR3 loop spans 15 amino acids. Germline V lookup: CDR1 SNHLY, CDR2 FYNNEI. As DNA, the CDR3 is TGTGCCAGCAGTGAGCGAGACACCCCTCGCTACGAGCAGTACTTC. Amino acid sequence: CASSERDTPRYEQYF.

This clonotype was counted a few times. The J gene is TRBJ2-1, the V gene TRBV29-1; 7 bases are shared with TRBD2. The CDR3 spans 12 residues. With V trimmed by 1 base and J by 7 bases, 1 base remained unmatched. Looked up from germline, CDR1 is SQVTM and CDR2 is ANQGSEA. The CDR3 spells CSVEGGGNEQFF. Written as DNA, the CDR3 is TGCAGCGTTGAAGGCGGGGGAAATGAGCAGTTCTTC.

The chain joins TRBV2 to TRBJ2-1, with 9 bases fitting TRBD2. Germline CDR1 SNHLY, CDR2 FYNNEI. This CDR3 is built from 13 residues. Trimming at V came to 10 bases and at J to 6 bases, leaving 7 bases not matched to a gene. This CDR3 reads CATPRRGGNEQFF. CDR3 in DNA: TGTGCCACCCCTCGGCGGGGGGGCAATGAGCAGTTCTTC.

This clonotype was seen a few times. The chain combines TRBV7-8 with TRBJ2-1; 7 nucleotides match TRBD1. The CDR3 extends over 16 amino acids. After removal of 5 bases from V and 0 bases from J, the junction contained 7 bases not matched to a gene. The germline V gene encodes CDR1 SGHVS and CDR2 FQNEAQ. The CDR3 sequence is CASSLTRGNSYNEQFF. The CDR3 DNA is TGTGCCAGCAGCCTAACCAGGGGGAACTCCTACAATGAGCAGTTCTTC.

The V and J genes are TRBV15 and TRBJ2-7; no definite D call. The germline CDR1 and CDR2 sequences are LNHNV and YYDKDF (reference sequence). V was shortened by 2 bases and J by 7 bases, with 15 bases between the two germline ends. This CDR3 comprises 14 residues. The CDR3 coding sequence is TGTGCCACCAGCAGACCCGAGGCAGTCAGTGAGCAGTACTTC. The encoded protein is CATSRPEAVSEQYF.

This clonotype was found a few times. The rearrangement links TRBV7-2 to TRBJ2-7; no definite D call. Per germline, CDR1 SGHTA and CDR2 FQGNSA. The CDR3 consists of 12 residues. V was trimmed by 4 bases and J by 8 bases, leaving 12 bases between them. CDR3: CASSSFTGQQYF. Here the CDR3 DNA reads TGTGCCAGCAGCTCATTCACGGGCCAGCAGTACTTC. Based on the CDR3 plus reference TRBV7-2 and TRBJ2-7, the full variable domain is GAGVSQSPSNKVTEKGKDVELRCDPISGHTALYWYRQSLGQGLEFLIYFQGNSAPDKSGLPSDRFSAERTGGSVSTLTIQRTQQEDSAVYLCASSSFTGQQYFGPGTRLTVT.

The chain combines TRBV5-1 with TRBJ2-7; weak D call: TRBD1 (6 bases). Germline V lookup: CDR1 SGHRS, CDR2 YFSETQ. The CDR3 totals 12 residues. V lost 10 bases to trimming and J lost 1 base, with 12 bases between them. The CDR3 sequence: CACRTDSYEQYF. CDR3 nucleotides: TGCGCCTGTCGGACAGATTCCTACGAGCAGTACTTC.

The V call is TRBV20-1, the J call TRBJ2-7; 10 bases line up with TRBD2. The trim removed 3 bases at V and 4 bases at J, leaving 3 bases unmatched. CDR1 and CDR2 (germline): DFQATT, SNEGSKA (reference sequence). There are 13 residues in the CDR3. CDR3 region: CSASSGRRYEQYF. As DNA, the CDR3 is TGCAGTGCTAGTAGCGGGAGGCGATACGAGCAGTACTTC.

This chain links TRBV7-2 with TRBJ2-1; 14 bases match TRBD2. V lost 5 bases, J lost 10 bases, and 10 bases stayed unmatched. The CDR3 contains 16 residues. CDR1 is SGHTA, CDR2 FQGNSA, per germline. The DNA of the CDR3 is TGTGCCAGCAGCAAACCCGGGACTAGCGGGAGAAGGGAGCAGTTCTTC. Translation: CASSKPGTSGRREQFF.

The chain combines TRBV7-2 with TRBJ2-7; 7 nucleotides agree with TRBD2. From germline, CDR1 is SGHTA and CDR2 FQGNSA. This CDR3 has 14 amino acids. V dropped 6 bases and J dropped 2; count of bases not matched to a gene: 7. This CDR3 is CASSNGGSPYEQYF. The CDR3 DNA is TGTGCCAGCAGTAATGGCGGGAGTCCCTACGAGCAGTACTTC.